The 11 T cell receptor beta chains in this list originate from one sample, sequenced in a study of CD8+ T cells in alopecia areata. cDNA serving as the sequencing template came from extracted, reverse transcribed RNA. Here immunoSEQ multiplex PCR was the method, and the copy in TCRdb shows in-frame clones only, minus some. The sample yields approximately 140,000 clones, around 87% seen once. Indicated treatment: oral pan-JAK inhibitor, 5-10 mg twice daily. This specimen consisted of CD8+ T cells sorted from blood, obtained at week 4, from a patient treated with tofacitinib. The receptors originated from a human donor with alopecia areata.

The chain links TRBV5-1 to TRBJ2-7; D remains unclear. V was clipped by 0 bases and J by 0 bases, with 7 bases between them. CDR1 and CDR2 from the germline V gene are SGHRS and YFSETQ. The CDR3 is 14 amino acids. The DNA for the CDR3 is TGCGCCAGCAGCTTGGAACCGAGCTCCTACGAGCAGTACTTC. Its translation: CASSLEPSSYEQYF.

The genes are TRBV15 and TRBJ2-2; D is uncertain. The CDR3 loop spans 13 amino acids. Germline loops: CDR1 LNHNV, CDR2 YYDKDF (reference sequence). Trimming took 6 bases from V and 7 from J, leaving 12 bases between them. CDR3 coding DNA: TGTGCCACCAGGGGTATGGGTAACGGGGAGCTGTTTTTT. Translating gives CATRGMGNGELFF.

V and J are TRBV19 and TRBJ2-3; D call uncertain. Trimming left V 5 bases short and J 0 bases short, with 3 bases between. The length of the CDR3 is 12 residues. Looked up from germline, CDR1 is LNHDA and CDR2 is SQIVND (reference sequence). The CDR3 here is CASSYSTDTQYF. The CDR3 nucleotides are TGTGCCAGTAGTTACAGCACAGATACGCAGTATTTT.

The CDR3 DNA is TGTGCCAGCAGTATAGGTAGCGGCGGCTACGAGCAGTACTTC. As protein: CASSIGSGGYEQYF. The rearrangement links TRBV27 to TRBJ2-7; tentatively, D is TRBD2 (6 bases). The CDR3 runs to 14 residues. V lost 5 bases, J lost 3 bases, and 14 bases lay in between. Germline-derived CDR1 and CDR2 are MNHEY and SMNVEV (reference sequence).

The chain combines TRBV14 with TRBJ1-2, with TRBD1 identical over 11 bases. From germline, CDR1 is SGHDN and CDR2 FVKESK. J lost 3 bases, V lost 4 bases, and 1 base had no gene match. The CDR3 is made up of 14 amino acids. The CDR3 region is CASSLGQGDYGYTF. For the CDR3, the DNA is TGTGCCAGCAGCCTGGGACAGGGGGACTATGGCTACACCTTC.

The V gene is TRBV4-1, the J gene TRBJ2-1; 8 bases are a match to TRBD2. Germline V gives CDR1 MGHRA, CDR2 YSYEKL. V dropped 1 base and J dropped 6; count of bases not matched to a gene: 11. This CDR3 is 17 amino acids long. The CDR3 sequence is CASSQAPTSGGGNEQFF. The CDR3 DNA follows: TGCGCCAGCAGCCAAGCACCTACTAGCGGAGGGGGCAATGAGCAGTTCTTC.

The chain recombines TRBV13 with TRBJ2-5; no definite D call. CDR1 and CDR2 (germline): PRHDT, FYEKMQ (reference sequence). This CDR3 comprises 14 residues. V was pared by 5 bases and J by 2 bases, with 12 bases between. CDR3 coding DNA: TGTGCCAGCAGCCCCACCCGTGGTCAAGAGACCCAGTACTTC. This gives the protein CASSPTRGQETQYF.

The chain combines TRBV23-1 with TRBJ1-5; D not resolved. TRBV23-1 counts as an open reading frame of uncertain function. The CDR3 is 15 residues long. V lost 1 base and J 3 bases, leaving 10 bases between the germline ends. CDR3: CASSQCERYNQPQHF. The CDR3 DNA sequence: TGCGCCAGCAGTCAATGTGAGAGATACAATCAGCCCCAGCATTTT.

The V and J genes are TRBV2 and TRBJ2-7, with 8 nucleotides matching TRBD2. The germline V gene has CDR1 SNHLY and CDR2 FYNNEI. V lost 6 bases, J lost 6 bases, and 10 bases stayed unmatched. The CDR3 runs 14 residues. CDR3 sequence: CASRDSGALAEQYF. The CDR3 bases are TGTGCCAGCAGGGATAGCGGGGCCCTAGCCGAGCAGTACTTC.

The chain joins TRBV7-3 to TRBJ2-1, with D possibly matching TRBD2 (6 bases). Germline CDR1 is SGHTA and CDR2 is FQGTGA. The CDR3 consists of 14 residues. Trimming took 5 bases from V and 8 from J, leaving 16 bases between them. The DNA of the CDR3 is TGTGCCAGCAGCCAGGTTGGGGGGAGTGATGAGCAGTTCTTC. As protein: CASSQVGGSDEQFF.

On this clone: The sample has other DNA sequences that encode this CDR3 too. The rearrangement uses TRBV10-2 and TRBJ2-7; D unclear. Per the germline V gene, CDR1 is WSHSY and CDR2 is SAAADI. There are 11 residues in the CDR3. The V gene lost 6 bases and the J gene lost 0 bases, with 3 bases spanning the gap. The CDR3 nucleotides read TGCGCCAGCAGCCTCTCCTACGAGCAGTACTTC. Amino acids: CASSLSYEQYF.